The present TCR beta chain was sequenced within a study of blood T cell repertoires in COVID-19. As processed by the authors: The assay estimated nucleated cells by amplifying reference gene primers. Data came from immunoSEQ multiplex PCR; TCRdb stores just in-frame clones and leaves some out. V and J calls and clone size are those listed in that table; D and trimming were worked out from the DNA. Among more than 95,000 clones listed, around nine tenths were seen once. V lost 4 bases and J 1 base, leaving 9 bases between the germline ends. This CDR3 spans 14 amino acids. Germline values: CDR1 MNHEY, CDR2 SVGEGT.

The sample comprised peripheral blood. The V and J genes are TRBV6-2 or TRBV6-3 and TRBJ2-3; D is ambiguous. The source of this sequence is a woman of 80 years or more in a cohort sampled during active COVID-19. CDR3 in DNA: TGTGCCAGCAGTTTCGACTCGGGCACAGATACGCAGTATTTT. Amino acid sequence: CASSFDSGTDTQYF.